Each of the 21 T cell receptor beta chains below was sequenced from the same sample in a study of T cells in localized non-small cell lung cancer. Here immunoSEQ multiplex PCR was the method, and the copy in TCRdb shows in-frame clones only, minus some. In the table there are around 83,000 clones, 80% to 90% of which are singletons. The material sequenced was peripheral blood, taken before any cancer treatment. Receptors were obtained from a man aged 40 to 69 with stage I squamous cell lung carcinoma.

The chain combines TRBV5-1 with TRBJ1-1; D perhaps matches TRBD1 (5 bases). V was shortened by 0 bases and J by 3 bases, with 12 bases between the two germline ends. Germline V lookup: CDR1 SGHRS, CDR2 YFSETQ. CDR3 length equals 15 residues. The CDR3 protein is CASSLDRGRDTEAFF. CDR3 nucleotide sequence: TGCGCCAGCAGCTTGGATAGGGGCAGAGACACTGAAGCTTTCTTT.

The chain combines TRBV29-1 with TRBJ1-1, with 8 bases aligning to TRBD1. CDR3 length: 12 residues. Trimming cost V 7 bases and J 5 bases; bases outside gene matches: 6. CDR1 is SQVTM, CDR2 ANQGSEA, per germline. CDR3: CSAGQVRTEAFF. In DNA form, the CDR3 reads TGCAGCGCGGGACAGGTACGGACTGAAGCTTTCTTT.

Comment on this clone: The same CDR3 arises from other DNA sequences in this sample as well. The rearrangement uses TRBV5-1 and TRBJ1-6, with D possibly TRBD1 on 6 matching bases. CDR1 SGHRS and CDR2 YFSETQ come from the germline V gene. V lost 0 bases and J lost 4, with 11 bases in between. This CDR3 has 16 amino acids. The CDR3 loop reads CASSLEGQGYNSPLHF. DNA of the CDR3: TGCGCCAGCAGCTTGGAAGGTCAGGGGTATAATTCACCCCTCCACTTT. Full variable domain (outside the CDR3, taken from reference TRBV5-1 and TRBJ1-6): KAGVTQTPRYLIKTRGQQVTLSCSPISGHRSVSWYQQTPGQGLQFLFEYFSETQRNKGNFPGRFSGRQFSNSRSEMNVSTLELGDSALYLCASSLEGQGYNSPLHFGNGTRLTVT.

In nucleotides, the CDR3 is TGTGCCAGCAGATGGGGGTCCTACAATGAGCAGTTCTTC. It encodes CASRWGSYNEQFF. This chain connects TRBV6-1 to TRBJ2-1; D may match TRBD1 or TRBD2 (5 bases each). The ends were cut back, 6 bases at V and 1 base at J, with 7 bases in the middle. CDR1 MNHNS and CDR2 SASEGT come from the germline V gene. CDR3 length: 13 residues.

This chain connects TRBV9 to TRBJ1-1; 10 bases are shared with TRBD1. The germline V gene has CDR1 SGDLS and CDR2 YYNGEE. With 3 bases clipped from V and 4 bases from J, the junction kept 9 bases outside the gene matches. CDR3 length: 16 residues. The CDR3 nucleotides are TGTGCCAGCAGCGCGACTACCGGACAGGGGGGCACTGAAGCTTTCTTT. Translating it yields CASSATTGQGGTEAFF.

The chain recombines TRBV5-7 with TRBJ2-6; D unresolved. TRBV5-7 is an ORF; its function is uncertain. V lost 3 bases and J 5 bases, leaving 18 bases between the germline ends. CDR3 length: 17 residues. In nucleotides, the CDR3 is TGTGCCAGCAGCTGGCTCTTGCGTACAAGTCGGGCCAACGTCCTGACTTTC. This codes for CASSWLLRTSRANVLTF.

The V gene is TRBV2, the J gene TRBJ2-3; the D is unclear. Germline-derived CDR1 and CDR2 are SNHLY and FYNNEI. The V end was cut by 6 bases, the J end by 5 bases, with 6 bases between. The CDR3 contains 11 residues. The CDR3 sequence is CASRLGDTQYF. The CDR3 bases are TGTGCCAGCAGGCTCGGAGATACGCAGTATTTT.

This chain joins TRBV4-3 and TRBJ2-1; D remains unclear. Between the trimmed V and J ends, which lost 1 base and 9 bases, there was a span of 10 bases. The germline V gene has CDR1 LGHNA and CDR2 YSLEER. The CDR3 runs 13 residues. CDR3 residues: CASSQATRSEQFF. In DNA form, the CDR3 reads TGCGCCAGCAGCCAAGCAACCCGCAGTGAGCAGTTCTTC.

The chain couples TRBV6-1 to TRBJ1-3, with TRBD1 as a possible D gene (5 bases). This CDR3 spans 15 amino acids. V was cut by 6 bases and J by 0 bases, with 12 bases left in between. Germline loops: CDR1 MNHNS, CDR2 SASEGT. The CDR3 region is CASSPRDGSGNTIYF. DNA for the CDR3: TGTGCCAGCAGCCCCAGGGACGGCTCTGGAAACACCATATATTTT.

V gene TRBV11-2 combines with J gene TRBJ2-1, with 7 bases fitting TRBD2. The junction had 11 bases not matched to a gene; V was cut back by 2 bases and J by 7 bases. In germline, CDR1 is SGHAT, CDR2 FQNNGV. CDR3 length: 16 amino acids. The CDR3 loop reads CASSLIRGGRGNEQFF. In nucleotides, the CDR3 is TGTGCCAGCAGCTTAATTCGCGGGGGACGGGGGAATGAGCAGTTCTTC.

The gene calls are TRBV29-1 and TRBJ2-7; D may match TRBD1 or TRBD2 (6 bases each). Trimming took 2 bases from V and 13 from J, leaving 15 bases between them. Germline V lookup: CDR1 SQVTM, CDR2 ANQGSEA. This CDR3 is 11 amino acids long. CDR3 nucleotides: TGCAGCGTTGAACACGGGACGGGGGCTTACTTC. Amino acids: CSVEHGTGAYF.

The chain joins TRBV28 to TRBJ1-1; no clear D. Germline V CDR1 and CDR2: MDHEN, SYDVKM. The CDR3 has 12 residues. The V gene lost 8 bases and the J gene lost 7 bases, with 14 bases spanning the gap. The CDR3 nucleotides are TGTGCCAGCGCTCCCCCGAGACTTGAAGCTTTCTTT. Its translation is CASAPPRLEAFF.

The chain employs TRBV19 and TRBJ1-4, with TRBD1 as a possible D gene (5 bases). The CDR3 contains 16 residues. V dropped 0 bases and J dropped 4 bases, with 12 bases sitting between them. CDR1 is LNHDA and CDR2 is SQIVND in the germline V gene (reference sequence). This chain's CDR3 is CASSIEATANNEKLFF. In DNA form, the CDR3 reads TGTGCCAGTAGTATAGAGGCGACAGCTAATAATGAAAAACTGTTTTTT.

This sequence joins TRBV18 and TRBJ2-2; D might be TRBD1 (6 bases). Germline CDR1 and CDR2: KGHSH and LQKENI. V shed 2 bases and J shed 10 bases, with 17 bases lying between them. The CDR3 loop spans 15 amino acids. CDR3 loop: CASSPTDPHREELFF. Written as DNA, the CDR3 is TGTGCCAGCTCACCAACCGACCCGCACAGGGAGGAGCTGTTTTTT.

The chain couples TRBV5-1 to TRBJ2-5; 10 nucleotides align to TRBD2. V trimming: 4 bases; J trimming: 2 bases; junction bases outside the gene matches: 14. This CDR3 comprises 18 residues. Germline V gene sequence: CDR1 SGHRS, CDR2 YFSETQ. CDR3 sequence (DNA): TGCGCCAGCAGCCCCGGGGCTAGCGGGGGTGTCCGGCAAGAGACCCAGTACTTC. It codes for CASSPGASGGVRQETQYF.

The V gene is TRBV7-8, the J gene TRBJ1-2; D unresolved. The CDR3 has 13 residues. The V end lost 5 bases, the J end lost 0 bases, and 7 bases lay between the germline ends. Germline V gene lookup returns CDR1 SGHVS and CDR2 FQNEAQ. CDR3 loop: CASSPTSNYGYTF. CDR3 nucleotide sequence: TGTGCCAGCAGCCCGACCTCTAACTATGGCTACACCTTC. Combining the CDR3 with reference TRBV7-8 and TRBJ1-2 gives the whole variable domain GAGVSQSPRYKVAKRGQDVALRCDPISGHVSLFWYQQALGQGPEFLTYFQNEAQLDKSGLPSDRFFAERPEGSVSTLKIQRTQQEDSAVYLCASSPTSNYGYTFGSGTRLTVV.

CDR3 sequence: CASSGYRGGKLFF. Here the CDR3 DNA reads TGTGCCAGCAGTGGATACAGGGGGGGGAAACTGTTTTTT. This sequence joins TRBV27 and TRBJ1-4; TRBD1 agrees at 8 bases. Germline V gives CDR1 MNHEY, CDR2 SMNVEV (reference sequence). This CDR3 contains 13 residues. V trimming: 5 bases; J trimming: 11 bases; junction bases outside the gene matches: 7.

This chain's CDR3 is CASRRTGGGSGNQPQHF. In DNA form, the CDR3 reads TGTGCCAGCAGGAGGACAGGGGGGGGATCGGGCAATCAGCCCCAGCATTTT. The chain couples TRBV27 to TRBJ1-5, with 10 bases that match TRBD1. The CDR3 extends over 17 amino acids. Germline CDR1 reads MNHEY; CDR2 reads SMNVEV (reference sequence). The V gene end was trimmed by 6 bases and the J gene end by 2 bases; junction bases not matched to a gene: 10.

The genes are TRBV7-3 and TRBJ1-1; 7 bases line up with TRBD1. Germline lookup yields CDR1 SGHTA and CDR2 FQGTGA. The CDR3 totals 13 residues. Unmatched junction bases numbered 4, after V lost 2 bases and J lost 7 bases. The CDR3 DNA reads as TGTGCCAGCAGCTTAGACAGGGACAATGAAGCTTTCTTT. This encodes CASSLDRDNEAFF.

This clone was seen a few times. The genes are TRBV9 and TRBJ1-2; no reliable D call. V was trimmed by 4 bases and J by 1 base, leaving 14 bases between them. The CDR3 extends over 15 amino acids. Germline V CDR1 and CDR2: SGDLS, YYNGEE. The CDR3 region has the DNA TGTGCCAGCAGCTCGGGAGTTAGTTATAACTATGGCTACACCTTC. This sequence encodes CASSSGVSYNYGYTF.

DNA of the CDR3: TGCGCCAGCAGGGATCAGATGAACACTGAAGCTTTCTTT. This sequence encodes CASRDQMNTEAFF. V and J are TRBV10-1 and TRBJ1-1; D unresolved. V shed 6 bases and J shed 0 bases, with 8 bases lying between them. Germline values: CDR1 WNHNN, CDR2 SYGVQD (reference sequence). The CDR3 contains 13 residues.